This TCR beta chain appears in the sequencing data of a study of blood T cells in healthy people across ages. Study-level points and caveats: No conclusive comparison of naive versus antigen-experienced cells was possible with unsorted PBMCs.

This clonotype showed up many times. Its antigen is unidentified. The donors, healthy Caucasians from Russia, were aged roughly 6 to 100. A J-beta primer mix and a sample-barcoded 5' primer were used in a second PCR of roughly 7 to 12 cycles. CDR3-containing paired-end reads numbered at least 2.5 million in each sample. TCRdb re-called the 5' RACE reads through MiXCR, storing one row per CDR3 protein. Counted here are 850,000 to 1,000,000 distinct CDR3 sequences, roughly 50% occurring once; the ten biggest clones make up around an eighth. The V end lost 3 bases, the J end lost 5 bases, and 15 bases lay between the germline ends. Germline V gene sequence: CDR1 SGHRS, CDR2 YFSETQ. The CDR3 contains 14 residues.

Input material: blood. The origin of this receptor is a man between 25 and 39 years old in good health. The gene calls are TRBV5-1 and TRBJ2-7, with D possibly being TRBD1 (6 bases). CDR3 protein: CASSSAGTKDEQYF. Written as DNA, the CDR3 is TGCGCCAGCAGCTCTGCCGGGACAAAGGACGAGCAGTACTTC.